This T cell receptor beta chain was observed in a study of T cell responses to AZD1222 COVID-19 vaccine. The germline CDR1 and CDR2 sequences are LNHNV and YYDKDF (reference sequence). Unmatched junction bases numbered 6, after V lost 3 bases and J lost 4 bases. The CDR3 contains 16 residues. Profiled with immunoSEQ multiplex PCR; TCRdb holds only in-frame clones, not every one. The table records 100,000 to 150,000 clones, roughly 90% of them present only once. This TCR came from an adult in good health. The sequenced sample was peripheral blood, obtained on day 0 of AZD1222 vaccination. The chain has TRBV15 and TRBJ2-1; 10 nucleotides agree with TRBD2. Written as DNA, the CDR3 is TGTGCCACCAGCAGGAAGCGGGAGGGGACTTACAATGAGCAGTTCTTC. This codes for CATSRKREGTYNEQFF.